Each of the 8 T cell receptor beta chains below was sequenced from the same sample in a study of breast tumors, draining lymph nodes, adjacent tissues. Each CDR3 protein gets one entry after TCRdb re-called the multiplex PCR reads with MiXCR. The sample consists of approximately 300,000 distinct CDR3 sequences, about 30% of them appearing once. Axillary draining lymph nodes of breast cancer patients supplied the node samples. The sequencing input was axillary lymph node tissue. Source of these receptors: a female donor with breast cancer. Some clones in this sample may be carry-over from other donors' samples.

This clonotype was picked up many times. The CDR3 nucleotides read TGTGCCAGCAGCCAAGATAGGCCTTCTGGGGCCAACGTCCTGACTTTC. Encoded protein: CASSQDRPSGANVLTF. The chain links TRBV14 to TRBJ2-6; D is unclear. This CDR3 comprises 16 residues. V gave up 0 bases and J gave up 1 base, with 7 bases separating them. Germline V gene lookup returns CDR1 SGHDN and CDR2 FVKESK.

At least ten counts were recorded for this clonotype. V and J are TRBV11-2 and TRBJ2-1; weak D call: TRBD2 (7 bases). The CDR3 contains 17 residues. Trimming took 1 base from V and 9 from J, leaving 22 bases between them. Germline CDR1 and CDR2: SGHAT and FQNNGV. The CDR3 reads CASSLGGGRGRAVEQFF. The CDR3 region has the DNA TGTGCCAGCAGCTTAGGGGGTGGGAGGGGGAGGGCCGTTGAGCAGTTCTTC. Full variable domain (rest looked up from reference TRBV11-2 and TRBJ2-1): EAGVAQSPRYKIIEKRQSVAFWCNPISGHATLYWYQQILGQGPKLLIQFQNNGVVDDSQLPKDRFSAERLKGVDSTLKIQPAKLEDSAVYLCASSLGGGRGRAVEQFFGPGTRLTVL.

In DNA form, the CDR3 reads TGTGCCAGCAGCTCCGACCCAGCGGGAGTCCCCAATGAGCAGTTCTTC. Protein sequence: CASSSDPAGVPNEQFF. The V gene is TRBV5-4, the J gene TRBJ2-1; the match to TRBD2 covers 8 bases. V gave up 3 bases and J gave up 6 bases; unmatched junction bases: 11. CDR3 size: 16 residues. Germline V gives CDR1 SGHNT, CDR2 YYREEE (reference sequence).

The table lists this clonotype with many counts. The chain is built from TRBV5-4 and TRBJ2-1; 8 bases line up with TRBD2. There are 14 residues in the CDR3. The germline V gene has CDR1 SGHNT and CDR2 YYREEE (reference sequence). V was clipped by 5 bases and J by 4 bases; unmatched bases: 5. In DNA, the CDR3 is TGTGCCAGCAGTGGCAGCGGGGGTTACAATGAGCAGTTCTTC. Translation gives CASSGSGGYNEQFF.

Concerning this clonotype itself: A single base separates this from a much larger clone, so it may be a read error. The V call is TRBV7-2, the J call TRBJ2-1; D remains ambiguous. The CDR3 totals 15 residues. The V end was cut by 5 bases, the J end by 9 bases, with 20 bases between. The V gene's germline CDR1 is SGHTA and CDR2 FQGNSA. In DNA form, the CDR3 reads TGTGCCAGCAGCCTCGGTGGGGTACGGAACAGTGAGCAGTTCTTC. It codes for CASSLGGVRNSEQFF. The full variable domain, in which reference TRBV7-2 and TRBJ2-1 provide the parts outside the CDR3, is GAGVSQSPSNKVTEKGKDVELRCDPISGHTALYWYRQSLGQGLEFLIYFQGNSAPDKSGLPSDRFSAERTGGSVSTLTIQRTQQEDSAVYLCASSLGGVRNSEQFFGPGTRLTVL.

As regards this clonotype: One junction end disagrees with the germline gene, perhaps due to a read error. The genes are TRBV3-1 and TRBJ2-3; TRBD2 matches at 7 bases. This CDR3 has 14 residues. Germline V gives CDR1 LGHDT, CDR2 YNNKEL (reference sequence). CDR3 amino acids: CASSRGTTTGTQYF. CDR3 sequence (DNA): TGTGCCAGCAGCCGAGGGACTACAACAGGTACGCAGTATTTT.

This clonotype was seen ten or more times. The V call is TRBV5-1, the J call TRBJ2-1; TRBD1 is a possible D gene (6 bases). The V end was cut by 4 bases, the J end by 2 bases, with 13 bases between. The V gene's germline CDR1 is SGHRS and CDR2 YFSETQ. The CDR3 length is 15 residues. CDR3 region: CASSRQQGTYNEQFF. Here the CDR3 DNA reads TGCGCCAGCAGCCGCCAACAGGGCACCTACAATGAGCAGTTCTTC.

This clonotype was seen once. A much more abundant neighbour one base away suggests this may be a read error. This chain connects TRBV30 to TRBJ2-1; no clear D. Germline V CDR1 and CDR2: GTSNPN, SVGIG (reference sequence). V was cut by 4 bases and J by 6 bases, with 10 bases left in between. The CDR3 has 12 amino acids. The CDR3 here is CAWITESNEQFF. CDR3 DNA sequence: TGTGCCTGGATAACGGAAAGCAATGAGCAGTTCTTC.